Sequencing of this T cell receptor beta chain was carried out in a study of T cell repertoires in cytomegalovirus infection. The wider study: Matching HLA type and CMV infection were both indicated by public TCR beta signatures. General study findings and limits: CMV carriers with the relevant HLA were identified by cumulative public TCR beta family frequency. Predominance within the ex vivo response was attributable to HLA-C-restricted CMV-specific TCR beta clonotypes.

In regard to this clonotype: Its target is unknown.

Losses at the gene ends were 5 bases for V and 1 base for J; bases not matched to a gene: 14. This CDR3 is 18 amino acids long. CDR1 and CDR2 (germline): MNHNS, SASEGT. TCRdb re-called the reads with MiXCR, one entry per CDR3 protein. The data show approximately 73,000 distinct CDR3 sequences, about 37% seen once. This rearrangement joins TRBV6-1 to TRBJ2-3; 8 bases fit TRBD2. This receptor was obtained from a human donor in good health (CMV status not recorded). Some clones in this sample may be carry-over from other donors' samples. The sequencing used CD8+ T cells from cultured PBMCs, collected from culture after CMV antigen stimulation. CDR3 sequence: CASSYVVGGAPGTDTQYF. The CDR3 region has the DNA TGTGCCAGCAGTTACGTCGTCGGGGGGGCTCCCGGCACAGATACGCAGTATTTT.